This TCR beta chain was recovered during a study of cytomegalovirus exposure and HLA in healthy donors. V lost 2 bases, J lost 0 bases, and 15 bases lay in between. Germline V lookup: CDR1 SGHRS, CDR2 YFSETQ. This CDR3 contains 17 residues. Vbeta (60) and Jbeta (13) primers were used in the PCR. In the original analysis: Some 80 million unique TCR beta chains, 9 million to 14 million shared, were counted in a later analysis. The data were produced by immunoSEQ multiplex PCR, yet TCRdb's version contains in-frame clones alone and is incomplete. V, J and clone size derive from that table, while D and trimming were established from the DNA sequence. The sample shows approximately 99,000 clones, roughly 76% of them seen only once.

The chain uses TRBV5-1 and TRBJ2-1; D gene ambiguous. The sample taken for sequencing was PBMCs. The TCR comes from a man aged 40-50 years in good health and CMV-seronegative. DNA for the CDR3: TGCGCCAGCAGCTTTAGTAGACAACCGTCCTCCTACAATGAGCAGTTCTTC. It codes for CASSFSRQPSSYNEQFF.